A single TCR beta chain is shown here with its context. Germline CDR1 reads SEHNR; CDR2 reads FQNEAQ (reference sequence). The CDR3 runs to 14 residues. Trimming took 1 base from V and 4 from J, leaving 10 bases between them. This sample was included in a study of blood T cell repertoires in COVID-19. About the research overall: The United States, Italy and Spain provided the acute and convalescent COVID-19 samples.

Libraries were prepared by immunoSEQ multiplex PCR; TCRdb keeps only in-frame clonotypes and omits some of them. The sample records 75,000 or so clones, roughly 90% being singletons. This TCR came from a man aged 45 to 65 with acute or convalescent COVID-19. Sequenced: peripheral blood. The V call is TRBV7-9, the J call TRBJ1-1, with D unclear. The chain's CDR3 is CASSLDIISTEAFF. CDR3 in DNA: TGTGCCAGCAGCTTAGACATTATATCCACTGAAGCTTTCTTT.